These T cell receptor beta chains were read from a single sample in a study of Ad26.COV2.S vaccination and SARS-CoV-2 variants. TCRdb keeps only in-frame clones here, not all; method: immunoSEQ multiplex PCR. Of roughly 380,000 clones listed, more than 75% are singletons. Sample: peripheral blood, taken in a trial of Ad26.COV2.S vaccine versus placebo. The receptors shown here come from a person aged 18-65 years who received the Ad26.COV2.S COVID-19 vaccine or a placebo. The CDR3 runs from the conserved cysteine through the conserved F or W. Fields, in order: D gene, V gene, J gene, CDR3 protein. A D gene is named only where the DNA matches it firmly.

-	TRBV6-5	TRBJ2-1	CASVSGLGNEQFF
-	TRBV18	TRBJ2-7	CASSPPGGYEQYF
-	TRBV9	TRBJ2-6	CASSVGSGANVLTF
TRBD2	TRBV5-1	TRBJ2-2	CASSLVAGGPGELFF
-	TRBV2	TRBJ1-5	CASSEAAGGSNQPQHF
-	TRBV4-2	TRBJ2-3	CASSPEGGVTQYF
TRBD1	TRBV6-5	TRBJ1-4	CASRGQGINEKLFF
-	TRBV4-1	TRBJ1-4	CASSQVAGGDATNEKLFF
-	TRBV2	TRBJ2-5	CASTPQGPRGETQYF
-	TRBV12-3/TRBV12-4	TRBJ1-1	CASSWRKGTEAFF
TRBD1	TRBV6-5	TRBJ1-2	CASSYRDRGSYGYTF
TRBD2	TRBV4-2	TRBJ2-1	CASSQEGGLEGNEQFF
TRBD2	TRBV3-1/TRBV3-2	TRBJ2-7	CASSQLGLAGYEQYF
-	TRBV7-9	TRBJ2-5	CASSWGRLIQETQYF
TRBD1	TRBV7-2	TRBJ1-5	CASSLGTGGSRPQHF
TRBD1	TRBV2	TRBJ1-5	CASSFWTGWNQPQHF
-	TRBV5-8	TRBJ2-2	CASTAGSTGELFF